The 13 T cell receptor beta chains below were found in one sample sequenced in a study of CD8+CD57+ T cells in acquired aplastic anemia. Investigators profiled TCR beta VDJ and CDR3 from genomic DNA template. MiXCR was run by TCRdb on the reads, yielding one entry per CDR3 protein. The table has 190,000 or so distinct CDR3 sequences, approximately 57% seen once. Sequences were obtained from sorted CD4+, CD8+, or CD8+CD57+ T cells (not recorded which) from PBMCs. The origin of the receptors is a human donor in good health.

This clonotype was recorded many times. CDR3 DNA: TGTGCCAGCAGCGGACCGGGACAGGGGGCTTCCGAGCAGTACTTC. This translates into CASSGPGQGASEQYF. The rearrangement uses TRBV7-9 and TRBJ2-7; 12 bases align to TRBD1. Germline CDR1 SEHNR, CDR2 FQNEAQ (reference sequence). The V gene end was trimmed by 5 bases and the J gene end by 6 bases; junction bases not matched to a gene: 8. The CDR3 runs 15 residues.

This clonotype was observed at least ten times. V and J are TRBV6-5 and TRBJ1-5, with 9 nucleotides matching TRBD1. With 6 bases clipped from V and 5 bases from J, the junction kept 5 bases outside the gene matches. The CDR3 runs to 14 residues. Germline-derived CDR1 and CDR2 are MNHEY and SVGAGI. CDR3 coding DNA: TGTGCCAGCAGCCCGGGACAGGGCTATCAGCCCCAGCATTTT. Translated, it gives CASSPGQGYQPQHF.

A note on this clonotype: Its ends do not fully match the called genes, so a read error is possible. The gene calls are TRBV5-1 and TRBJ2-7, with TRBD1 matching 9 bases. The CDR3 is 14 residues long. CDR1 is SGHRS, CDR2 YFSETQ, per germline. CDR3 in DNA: TGTGCCAGCAGCTTGCACGGGACAGGGCTAGAGCAGTACTTC. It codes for CASSLHGTGLEQYF.

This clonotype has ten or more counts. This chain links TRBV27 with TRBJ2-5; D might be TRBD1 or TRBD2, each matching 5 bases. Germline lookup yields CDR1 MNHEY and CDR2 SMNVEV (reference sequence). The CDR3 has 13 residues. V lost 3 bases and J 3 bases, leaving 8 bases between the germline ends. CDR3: CASSFGAEETQYF. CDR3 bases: TGTGCCAGCAGTTTCGGGGCGGAAGAGACCCAGTACTTC.

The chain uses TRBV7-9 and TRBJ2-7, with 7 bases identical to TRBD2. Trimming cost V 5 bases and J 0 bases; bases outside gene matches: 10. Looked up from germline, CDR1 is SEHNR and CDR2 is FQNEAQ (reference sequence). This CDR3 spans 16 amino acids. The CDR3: CASSPGTTTLSYEQYF. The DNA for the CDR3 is TGTGCCAGCAGCCCCGGGACTACCACTCTCTCCTACGAGCAGTACTTC.

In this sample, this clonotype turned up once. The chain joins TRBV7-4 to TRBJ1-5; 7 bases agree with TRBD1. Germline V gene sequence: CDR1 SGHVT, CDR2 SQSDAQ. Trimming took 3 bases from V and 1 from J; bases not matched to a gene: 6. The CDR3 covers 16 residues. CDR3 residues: CASSFYGTASNQPQHF. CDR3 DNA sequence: TGTGCCAGCAGCTTCTACGGGACAGCCAGCAATCAGCCCCAGCATTTT.

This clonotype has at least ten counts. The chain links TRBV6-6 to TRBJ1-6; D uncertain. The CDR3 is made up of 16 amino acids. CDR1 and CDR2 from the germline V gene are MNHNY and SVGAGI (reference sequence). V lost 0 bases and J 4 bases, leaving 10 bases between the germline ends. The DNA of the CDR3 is TGTGCCAGCAGTTACTCTAGGCAGGCATATAATTCACCCCTCCACTTT. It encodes CASSYSRQAYNSPLHF.

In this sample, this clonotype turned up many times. The CDR3 sequence: CASRPLAGGTHEQYF. CDR3 coding DNA: TGTGCCAGCAGACCCTTAGCAGGAGGAACCCACGAGCAGTACTTC. The V gene is TRBV27, the J gene TRBJ2-7; weak D call: TRBD2 (5 bases). V was pared by 6 bases and J by 5 bases, with 20 bases between. Looked up from germline, CDR1 is MNHEY and CDR2 is SMNVEV (reference sequence). The CDR3 is 15 residues long.

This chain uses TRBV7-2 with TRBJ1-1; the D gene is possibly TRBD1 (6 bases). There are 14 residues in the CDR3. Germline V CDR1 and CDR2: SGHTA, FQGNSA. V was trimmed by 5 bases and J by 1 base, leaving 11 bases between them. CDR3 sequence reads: CASSPKGGNTEAFF. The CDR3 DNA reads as TGTGCCAGCAGCCCCAAGGGGGGGAACACTGAAGCTTTCTTT.

Written as DNA, the CDR3 is TGTGCCAGCAACTATCTACAGGGAAGGGATTATGGCTACACCTTC. The encoded protein is CASNYLQGRDYGYTF. This chain joins TRBV6-1 and TRBJ1-2; D is perhaps TRBD1 (6 bases). The CDR3 loop spans 15 amino acids. Germline V gene sequence: CDR1 MNHNS, CDR2 SASEGT. V gave up 7 bases and J gave up 5 bases, with 20 bases separating them.

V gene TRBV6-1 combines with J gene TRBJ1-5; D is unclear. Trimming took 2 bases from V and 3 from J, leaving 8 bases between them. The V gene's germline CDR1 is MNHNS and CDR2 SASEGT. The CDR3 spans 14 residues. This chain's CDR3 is CASSELDYNQPQHF. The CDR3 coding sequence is TGTGCCAGCAGTGAATTAGATTACAATCAGCCCCAGCATTTT.

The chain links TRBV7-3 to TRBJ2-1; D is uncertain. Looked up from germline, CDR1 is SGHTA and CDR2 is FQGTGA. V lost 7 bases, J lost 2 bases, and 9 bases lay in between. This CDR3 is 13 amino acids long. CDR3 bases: TGTGCCAGCACGTTAGGGACCTACAATGAGCAGTTCTTC. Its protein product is CASTLGTYNEQFF.

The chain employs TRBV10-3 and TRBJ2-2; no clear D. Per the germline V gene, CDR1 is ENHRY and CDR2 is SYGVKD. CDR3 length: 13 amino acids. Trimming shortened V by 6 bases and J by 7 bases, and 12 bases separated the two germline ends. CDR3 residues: CAIRPKSSGELFF. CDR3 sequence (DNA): TGTGCCATCAGACCTAAGAGTAGCGGGGAGCTGTTTTTT.